The next 18 T cell receptor beta chains were all read from a single sample in a study of T cell changes during pregnancy in multiple sclerosis. The protocol was immunoSEQ multiplex PCR, while the TCRdb copy is restricted to in-frame clones and leaves out a portion. The profile shows about 79,000 clones, around 95% of them singletons. The sample consisted of peripheral blood, taken in the second trimester of pregnancy. Receptor source: a female donor in good health, enrolled as a control in a pregnancy study.

The rearrangement uses TRBV6-5 and TRBJ2-2, with 8 bases aligning to TRBD1. CDR3 size: 15 residues. In germline, CDR1 is MNHEY, CDR2 SVGAGI. With V trimmed by 6 bases and J by 0 bases, 3 bases remained unmatched. The CDR3 coding sequence is TGTGCCAGCAGAGTGGACAGGGCGAACACCGGGGAGCTGTTTTTT. Its protein product is CASRVDRANTGELFF.

The chain is built from TRBV6-1 and TRBJ1-5; D may be TRBD1 (5 bases). V was cut by 6 bases and J by 7 bases, with 13 bases left in between. Germline CDR1 MNHNS, CDR2 SASEGT. The CDR3 length is 13 residues. This CDR3 is CASSQGTWQPQHF. The CDR3 DNA reads as TGTGCCAGCAGCCAGGGTACCTGGCAGCCCCAGCATTTT.

The V gene is TRBV9, the J gene TRBJ1-2, with a possible D match to TRBD1 (6 bases). V was pared by 3 bases and J by 3 bases, with 15 bases between. CDR3 length equals 15 residues. Looked up from germline, CDR1 is SGDLS and CDR2 is YYNGEE. This CDR3 reads CASSGLRTEYYGYTF. The CDR3 bases are TGTGCCAGCAGCGGATTAAGGACAGAGTACTATGGCTACACCTTC.

The rearrangement uses TRBV7-9 and TRBJ2-5; the match to TRBD1 covers 8 bases. V lost 1 base, J lost 1 base, and 2 bases stayed unmatched. CDR3 length: 15 residues. Germline V gene lookup returns CDR1 SEHNR and CDR2 FQNEAQ (reference sequence). The CDR3 protein is CASSLEGTGQETQYF. The CDR3 coding sequence is TGTGCCAGCAGCTTAGAGGGGACAGGCCAAGAGACCCAGTACTTC.

The chain couples TRBV18 to TRBJ2-5; D is undetermined. Germline CDR1 KGHSH, CDR2 LQKENI. The CDR3 is made up of 13 amino acids. With 6 bases removed from V and 1 base from J, the gap between germline ends came to 9 bases. The chain's CDR3 is CASSSRTQETQYF. The CDR3 DNA sequence: TGTGCCAGCTCCTCGAGAACCCAAGAGACCCAGTACTTC. The full variable domain, with the rest looked up from reference TRBV18 and TRBJ2-5, is NAGVMQNPRHLVRRRGQEARLRCSPMKGHSHVYWYRQLPEEGLKFMVYLQKENIIDESGMPKERFSAEFPKEGPSILRIQQVVRGDSAAYFCASSSRTQETQYFGPGTRLLVL.

The genes are TRBV6-1 and TRBJ1-4; tentative D call: TRBD1 (5 bases). The CDR3 runs 17 residues. CDR1 is MNHNS and CDR2 is SASEGT in the germline V gene. V lost 4 bases to trimming and J lost 8 bases, with 23 bases between them. CDR3 region: CASSGLGPSYSKEKLFF. In DNA form, the CDR3 reads TGTGCCAGCAGTGGCTTGGGGCCATCCTACAGTAAGGAAAAACTGTTTTTT.

The CDR3 spells CASSPSGTTGYTF. CDR3 DNA sequence: TGTGCCAGCAGCCCTTCAGGGACAACTGGCTACACCTTC. This chain links TRBV5-4 with TRBJ1-2; D may be TRBD1 (6 bases). The CDR3 sequence is 13 residues long. The germline V and J ends were trimmed by 4 bases and 7 bases, with 14 bases remaining between them. CDR1 SGHNT and CDR2 YYREEE come from the germline V gene (reference sequence).

The genes are TRBV19 and TRBJ1-1; D may be TRBD1 (6 bases). The V and J ends lost 0 bases and 5 bases respectively, with 10 bases between them. The germline CDR1 and CDR2 sequences are LNHDA and SQIVND (reference sequence). The CDR3 is made up of 14 amino acids. CDR3 DNA sequence: TGTGCCAGTAGTATAGAGAGGGGGTATACTGAAGCTTTCTTT. Encoded protein: CASSIERGYTEAFF. Together with reference TRBV19 and TRBJ1-1, the CDR3 gives the full variable domain: DGGITQSPKYLFRKEGQNVTLSCEQNLNHDAMYWYRQDPGQGLRLIYYSQIVNDFQKGDIAEGYSVSREKKESFPLTVTSAQKNPTAFYLCASSIERGYTEAFFGQGTRLTVV.

This clone showed up just once. The V and J genes are TRBV30 and TRBJ1-2; TRBD1 aligns across 7 bases. The V gene's germline CDR1 is GTSNPN and CDR2 SVGIG (reference sequence). With 0 bases clipped from V and 6 bases from J, the junction kept 13 bases outside the gene matches. There are 16 residues in the CDR3. This chain's CDR3 is CAWSVRTSTGDDGYTF. CDR3 DNA sequence: TGTGCCTGGAGTGTTCGGACCTCTACAGGGGACGATGGCTACACCTTC.

V and J are TRBV30 and TRBJ1-3; unclear D gene. CDR1 is GTSNPN and CDR2 is SVGIG in the germline V gene (reference sequence). The length of the CDR3 is 14 residues. Trimming stripped 5 bases from V and 3 bases from J, with 14 bases between. The CDR3 nucleotides read TGTGCCTGGGGAGGAGGGAGTGGTGGAAACACCATATATTTT. This encodes CAWGGGSGGNTIYF.

J is TRBJ1-1 and V is TRBV19; possible D gene TRBD1, 5 bases. The V end lost 2 bases, the J end lost 1 base, and 5 bases lay between the germline ends. This CDR3 has 13 residues. Germline CDR1 and CDR2: LNHDA and SQIVND (reference sequence). The CDR3 bases are TGTGCCAGTAGTATAACAGGGAACACTGAAGCTTTCTTT. This encodes CASSITGNTEAFF.

The CDR3 DNA follows: TGTGCCAGTACCAAGGACATCGATCAGCCCCAGCATTTT. Translating it yields CASTKDIDQPQHF. V gene TRBV19 combines with J gene TRBJ1-5, with D perhaps matching TRBD1 (5 bases). This CDR3 comprises 13 residues. Trimming took 7 bases from V and 5 from J, leaving 12 bases between them. Germline V gene sequence: CDR1 LNHDA, CDR2 SQIVND (reference sequence).

The chain uses TRBV6-1 and TRBJ1-2; 10 positions match TRBD1. Trimming removed 10 bases from V and 7 bases from J; junction bases left unmatched: 9. This CDR3 comprises 13 residues. From germline, CDR1 is MNHNS and CDR2 SASEGT. CDR3 DNA sequence: TGTGCCAATAAAGGGACAGGGGTGTCTGGCTACACCTTC. Translation gives CANKGTGVSGYTF.

This clone was seen once. V usage is TRBV19 and J usage is TRBJ2-1, with 10 bases lining up with TRBD2. This CDR3 has 15 residues. The V segment lost 9 bases and the J segment 2 bases; nucleotides outside the gene matches: 7. Per germline, CDR1 LNHDA and CDR2 SQIVND (reference sequence). The CDR3 protein is CASIETSGTYNEQFF. For the CDR3, the DNA is TGTGCCAGCATCGAAACTAGCGGGACCTACAATGAGCAGTTCTTC.

Only one count was recorded for this clone. A much larger clonotype is one base distant, so this may be a read error. The same CDR3 arises from other DNA sequences in this sample as well. The CDR3 reads CASSSSDRERYGYTF. CDR3 nucleotides: TGTGCCAGCAGCTCTAGTGACAGGGAGCGTTATGGCTACACTTTC. This chain connects TRBV7-2 to TRBJ1-2, with 7 bases lining up with TRBD1. The CDR3 has 15 amino acids. From germline, CDR1 is SGHTA and CDR2 FQGNSA.

The chain is built from TRBV9 and TRBJ2-7, with D possibly matching TRBD2 (7 bases). Deletions cut 4 bases from V and 5 bases from J, with 19 bases between. CDR1 SGDLS and CDR2 YYNGEE come from the germline V gene. The CDR3 contains 15 residues. The chain's CDR3 is CASSLGGGATDEQYF. The DNA for the CDR3 is TGTGCCAGCAGCCTAGGTGGGGGGGCGACTGACGAGCAGTACTTC. The whole variable domain, filled in from reference TRBV9 and TRBJ2-7, reads DSGVTQTPKHLITATGQRVTLRCSPRSGDLSVYWYQQSLDQGLQFLIQYYNGEERAKGNILERFSAQQFPDLHSELNLSSLELGDSALYFCASSLGGGATDEQYFGPGTRLTVT.

V is TRBV5-4 and J is TRBJ1-3; D unclear. CDR3 length: 13 amino acids. The V gene lost 4 bases and the J gene lost 5 bases, with 10 bases spanning the gap. The germline CDR1 and CDR2 sequences are SGHNT and YYREEE (reference sequence). CDR3 protein: CASSLGLRNTIYF. The CDR3 DNA reads TGTGCCAGCAGCCTCGGACTCAGAAACACCATATATTTT.

The chain's CDR3 is CASSLTGGNQPQHF. CDR3 bases: TGTGCCAGCAGCTTGACAGGGGGCAATCAGCCCCAGCATTTT. V usage is TRBV5-6 and J usage is TRBJ1-5, with 7 nucleotides matching TRBD1. This CDR3 has 14 residues. V gave up 1 base and J gave up 2 bases; unmatched junction bases: 0. Germline assignment: CDR1 SGHDT and CDR2 YYEEEE.